This TCR beta chain was identified during a study of blood T cell repertoires in COVID-19. Study context: COVID-19 samples collected from the United States, Italy and Spain covered acute and convalescent phases. Nucleic acid was either cDNA or gDNA, and it came from T cells, B-cell-depleted T cells, or PBMCs.

Profiling relied on immunoSEQ multiplex PCR, and the TCRdb table lists in-frame clones only, not all of them. The profile covers about 180,000 clones, with more than 75% appearing a single time and about 12% taken by the ten largest. This CDR3 is 14 amino acids long. V lost 10 bases and J lost 0; bases outside the gene matches: 4. Germline CDR1 is SGHNT and CDR2 is YYREEE (reference sequence). This clone came up once. The TCR comes from a woman aged 70-85 years with COVID-19, enrolled during active disease. The sequenced sample was peripheral blood. The chain employs TRBV5-4 and TRBJ2-3; TRBD2 matches at 11 bases. DNA of the CDR3: TGTGCCGGGGGACTAGCGGTTAGCACAGATACGCAGTATTTT. This gives the protein CAGGLAVSTDTQYF.